These 21 T cell receptor beta chains originate from one sample sequenced in a study of T cell responses to AZD1222 COVID-19 vaccine. Repertoires were generated with immunoSEQ multiplex PCR, while TCRdb's copy carries only in-frame clones and drops some. The table shows roughly 150,000 clones, with over 75% occurring only once. The sample here was peripheral blood, taken on day 0 of AZD1222 vaccination. These receptor sequences come from an adult in good health.

The chain employs TRBV6-6 and TRBJ2-4, with TRBD2 matching over 7 bases. Germline V CDR1 and CDR2: MNHNY, SVGAGI (reference sequence). The CDR3 spans 14 residues. V was pared by 8 bases and J by 6 bases, with 10 bases of the junction left unmatched. This chain's CDR3 is CASGASGGGNIQYF. The CDR3 nucleotides read TGTGCCAGCGGTGCAAGTGGGGGGGGAAACATTCAGTACTTC.

V and J are TRBV9 and TRBJ1-3, with D unclear. CDR3 length: 12 amino acids. The germline V gene encodes CDR1 SGDLS and CDR2 YYNGEE. V lost 1 base and J lost 7, with 6 bases in between. CDR3 in amino acids: CASSVNGNTIYF. DNA of the CDR3: TGTGCCAGCAGCGTAAACGGGAACACCATATATTTT.

The chain employs TRBV10-3 and TRBJ2-5, with D perhaps given as TRBD1 or TRBD2 (5 bases each). Germline-derived CDR1 and CDR2 are ENHRY and SYGVKD. The CDR3 loop spans 14 amino acids. The V end lost 0 bases, the J end lost 1 base, and 6 bases lay between the germline ends. The CDR3 protein is CAISESGVQETQYF. The CDR3 nucleotides are TGTGCCATCAGTGAGTCGGGGGTCCAAGAGACCCAGTACTTC.

The chain recombines TRBV6-5 with TRBJ1-2; 8 bases line up with TRBD1. The V gene's germline CDR1 is MNHEY and CDR2 SVGAGI. The CDR3 has 16 amino acids. V gave up 0 bases and J gave up 7 bases; unmatched junction bases: 10. The CDR3 sequence is CASSYSTGVSARGYTF. CDR3 DNA: TGTGCCAGCAGTTACTCGACAGGGGTCAGCGCGCGTGGCTACACCTTC.

The V gene is TRBV30, the J gene TRBJ2-6; D is ambiguous. This CDR3 spans 15 amino acids. CDR1 and CDR2 (germline): GTSNPN, SVGIG (reference sequence). V was clipped by 2 bases and J by 1 base, with 9 bases between them. DNA of the CDR3: TGTGCCTGGAGTCACCAAGCTTCTGGGGCCAACGTCCTGACTTTC. This sequence encodes CAWSHQASGANVLTF.

The gene calls are TRBV28 and TRBJ1-5; no reliable D call. This CDR3 region has 18 residues. Germline values: CDR1 MDHEN, CDR2 SYDVKM. Trimming took 3 bases from V and 0 from J, leaving 18 bases between them. CDR3 residues: CASSFVTASTYSNQPQHF. The CDR3 DNA is TGTGCCAGCAGTTTCGTCACAGCCTCTACCTATAGCAATCAGCCCCAGCATTTT. Full variable domain (outside the CDR3, taken from reference TRBV28 and TRBJ1-5): DVKVTQSSRYLVKRTGEKVFLECVQDMDHENMFWYRQDPGLGLRLIYFSYDVKMKEKGDIPEGYSVSREKKERFSLILESASTNQTSMYLCASSFVTASTYSNQPQHFGDGTRLSIL.

This clone has a handful of counts. The gene calls are TRBV7-9 and TRBJ1-1; no definite D call. This CDR3 spans 15 amino acids. The V and J ends lost 6 bases and 6 bases respectively, with 20 bases between them. Looked up from germline, CDR1 is SEHNR and CDR2 is FQNEAQ (reference sequence). The CDR3 nucleotides read TGTGCCAGCAGACCCTACACAACAGAGGGTTCTGAAGCTTTCTTT. Protein product: CASRPYTTEGSEAFF. The full variable domain, completed using reference TRBV7-9 and TRBJ1-1, is DTGVSQNPRHKITKRGQNVTFRCDPISEHNRLYWYRQTLGQGPEFLTYFQNEAQLEKSRLLSDRFSAERPKGSFSTLEIQRTEQGDSAMYLCASRPYTTEGSEAFFGQGTRLTVV.

This rearrangement joins TRBV5-1 to TRBJ2-3; a possible D gene is TRBD1 (5 bases). V dropped 0 bases and J dropped 0 bases, with 8 bases sitting between them. The CDR3 sequence is 15 residues long. The germline V gene has CDR1 SGHRS and CDR2 YFSETQ. The CDR3 protein is CASSLGGWSTDTQYF. The CDR3 coding sequence is TGCGCCAGCAGCTTGGGGGGCTGGAGCACAGATACGCAGTATTTT.

The chain joins TRBV18 to TRBJ2-7, with TRBD1 matching 9 bases. CDR1 and CDR2 from the germline V gene are KGHSH and LQKENI. The CDR3 extends over 15 amino acids. V shed 3 bases, J shed 3 bases, and the junction held 6 bases outside the gene matches. This chain's CDR3 is CASSPPGTGRYEQYF. The CDR3, as DNA: TGTGCCAGCTCACCCCCCGGGACAGGGCGCTACGAGCAGTACTTC.

V is TRBV7-9 and J is TRBJ2-7; 13 nucleotides align to TRBD2. The CDR3 is made up of 15 amino acids. Trimming at V came to 4 bases and at J to 5 bases, leaving 5 bases not matched to a gene. Germline V gene sequence: CDR1 SEHNR, CDR2 FQNEAQ (reference sequence). The CDR3 DNA sequence: TGTGCCAGCAGCTATCAACTAGCGGGAGGGGACGAGCAGTACTTC. Amino acid sequence: CASSYQLAGGDEQYF.

The chain employs TRBV6-5 and TRBJ2-3; no clear D. V lost 0 bases and J lost 3, with 10 bases in between. Germline CDR1 MNHEY, CDR2 SVGAGI. The CDR3 length is 15 residues. The CDR3: CASSYSRLSTDTQYF. DNA for the CDR3: TGTGCCAGCAGTTACTCGCGACTCTCTACAGATACGCAGTATTTT.

Note on this clone: At one end the junction does not follow the germline gene, possibly because of a read error. The sample has other DNA sequences that encode this CDR3 too. This CDR3 is CASSPGRATAGELFF. The CDR3 nucleotides read TGTGCTAGCAGCCCGGGGCGGGCCACGGCCGGGGAGCTGTTTTTT. The V call is TRBV7-7, the J call TRBJ2-2; D assignment may be TRBD1 or TRBD2 (5 bases each). This CDR3 is built from 15 residues. Germline assignment: CDR1 SSHAT and CDR2 FNYEAQ (reference sequence).

The V and J genes are TRBV3-1 (or the pseudogene TRBV3-2) and TRBJ2-1, with D unresolved. This CDR3 comprises 11 residues. V was pared by 3 bases and J by 8 bases, with 5 bases between. Germline V gene data show CDR1 as LGHDT and CDR2 as YNNKEL (reference sequence). CDR3 protein: CASSQAHEQFF. The CDR3 bases are TGTGCCAGCAGCCAGGCCCATGAGCAGTTCTTC.

The count of this clone is one. The chain has TRBV10-2 and TRBJ2-7, with TRBD2 identical over 12 bases. Germline trimming cut 3 bases from V and 6 bases from J; bases unmatched to any gene: 6. CDR1 is WSHSY, CDR2 SAAADI, per germline. The CDR3 covers 15 residues. The CDR3: CASSDGLAGTGEQYF. The CDR3 bases are TGCGCCAGCAGTGACGGACTAGCGGGAACGGGCGAGCAGTACTTC.

This rearrangement joins TRBV12-5 to TRBJ2-3, with D perhaps TRBD1 or TRBD2 (6 bases each). The CDR3 spans 16 residues. The V gene lost 5 bases and the J gene lost 2 bases, with 17 bases spanning the gap. Germline CDR1 reads LGHNT; CDR2 reads FRNRAP. In DNA, the CDR3 is TGTGCTAGTGGTCAACTAGAACGGGGGCCCACAGATACGCAGTATTTT. Its protein is CASGQLERGPTDTQYF.

V gene TRBV5-1 combines with J gene TRBJ2-3; TRBD1 matches at 7 bases. V lost 2 bases to trimming and J lost 3 bases; unmatched junction nucleotides: 9. This CDR3 has 16 amino acids. CDR1 is SGHRS, CDR2 YFSETQ, per germline. CDR3 sequence: CASSFLPPQGTDTQYF. CDR3 sequence (DNA): TGCGCCAGCAGCTTCCTGCCGCCACAGGGGACAGATACGCAGTATTTT.

This chain joins TRBV24-1 and TRBJ1-3, with a possible D match to TRBD1 (5 bases). V was clipped by 6 bases and J by 0 bases, with 17 bases between them. Germline V lookup: CDR1 KGHDR, CDR2 SFDVKD. This CDR3 is built from 17 residues. The CDR3 DNA follows: TGTGCCACCAGTAACCTGGCGGGGACTACCTCTGGAAACACCATATATTTT. Translation gives CATSNLAGTTSGNTIYF.

This chain's CDR3 is CASSLDQPPNNEQFF. CDR3 nucleotide sequence: TGTGCCAGCAGCTTAGATCAACCACCGAACAATGAGCAGTTCTTC. The J gene is TRBJ2-1, the V gene TRBV11-2; D gene uncertain. Germline CDR1 is SGHAT and CDR2 is FQNNGV. V lost 0 bases to trimming and J lost 5 bases, with 11 bases between them. This CDR3 is built from 15 residues.

As regards this clone: At one end, the junction sequence differs from germline, possibly due to a read error. V usage is TRBV19 and J usage is TRBJ1-1; maybe TRBD1 (5 bases). Looked up from germline, CDR1 is LNHDA and CDR2 is SQIVND (reference sequence). The CDR3 runs to 14 residues. CDR3 bases: TGTGCCAGTAGCCTTCGTGGGGGGAGCACTAAAGCTTTCTTT. Translated: CASSLRGGSTKAFF.

The table lists this clone with a count of one. The chain joins TRBV6-5 to TRBJ2-7; 7 bases match TRBD1. The CDR3 spans 12 residues. The germline V gene has CDR1 MNHEY and CDR2 SVGAGI. V dropped 4 bases and J dropped 7; count of bases not matched to a gene: 4. CDR3 bases: TGTGCCAGCAGTTCCCCAGGGGGAGAGCAGTACTTC. Translating it yields CASSSPGGEQYF.

The chain is built from TRBV4-2 and TRBJ2-7; 11 bases are a match to TRBD1. The ends lost 7 bases at V and 6 bases at J; junction bases unmatched: 2. Looked up from germline, CDR1 is LGHNA and CDR2 is YNFKEQ. The CDR3 totals 12 residues. In nucleotides, the CDR3 is TGTGCCAGCAACGGACAGGGGGCCGAGCAGTACTTC. Encoded protein: CASNGQGAEQYF.